A selection of T cell receptor beta chains follows, all from one sample in a study of blood T cells in healthy people across ages. From the 5' RACE reads, TCRdb called clonotypes with MiXCR, one entry per CDR3 protein. The sample lists under 800,000 distinct CDR3 sequences, roughly 43% seen once, with 20% to 25% in the top ten. The sample taken for sequencing was blood. These receptors all stem from a woman aged 55-69 years in good health. Both conserved end residues are part of each CDR3. Each record gives: clone size, J gene, D gene, V gene, CDR3 protein, CDR3 DNA. A D gene is named only where the DNA matches it firmly. Size is stated for part of the rows, as once, few or many counts, or as a class when the clone is expanded.

>-|TRBJ2-5|TRBD1|TRBV20-1
CSARRPPDRSETQYF
TGCAGTGCCCGGCGCCCCCCGGACAGGTCCGAGACCCAGTACTTC
>few|TRBJ1-1|-|TRBV11-1
CASSPTGNEAFF
TGTGCCAGCAGCCCAACAGGAAATGAAGCTTTCTTT
>few|TRBJ2-5|-|TRBV29-1
CSVTTEKETQYF
TGCAGCGTGACTACAGAAAAAGAGACCCAGTACTTC
>-|TRBJ2-2|-|TRBV9
CASVQGAGGELFF
TGTGCCAGCGTCCAGGGCGCAGGCGGGGAGCTGTTTTTT
>many|TRBJ2-5|-|TRBV20-1
CSAPPPARGVETQYF
TGCAGTGCTCCCCCCCCCGCCAGAGGAGTAGAGACCCAGTACTTC
>-|TRBJ2-5|TRBD1|TRBV6-5
CASSYGDRGTETQYF
TGTGCCAGCAGTTATGGGGACAGGGGGACGGAGACCCAGTACTTC
>-|TRBJ2-5|-|TRBV9
CASSVGPLNEQYF
TGTGCCAGCAGCGTAGGACCTTTAAATGAGCAGTACTTC
>-|TRBJ2-7|TRBD1|TRBV3-1
CASSPWDRGYEQYF
TGTGCCAGCAGCCCCTGGGACAGGGGCTACGAGCAGTACTTC
>many|TRBJ2-1|TRBD2|TRBV4-3
CASSGFAGGNNEQFF
TGCGCCAGCAGCGGCTTTGCGGGAGGGAACAATGAGCAGTTCTTC
>few|TRBJ2-3|-|TRBV7-3
CASSLQSLGTDTQYF
TGTGCCAGCAGCTTACAGAGTTTGGGCACAGATACGCAGTATTTT
>few|TRBJ2-3|-|TRBV24-1
CATESGYTDTQYF
TGTGCCACCGAAAGCGGATACACAGATACGCAGTATTTT
>-|TRBJ1-1|-|TRBV11-2
CASSSRSYNTEAFF
TGTGCCAGCAGCTCCCGGTCCTATAACACTGAAGCTTTCTTT
>-|TRBJ2-1|-|TRBV7-3
CASSCTKLGEQFF
TGTGCCAGCAGCTGCACTAAGCTTGGTGAGCAGTTCTTC
>few|TRBJ1-2|-|TRBV7-2
CASSPGPSNYGYTF
TGTGCCAGCAGCCCCGGACCTTCTAACTATGGCTACACCTTC
>few|TRBJ1-2|TRBD1|TRBV4-3
CASSQDGFDRGRGYTF
TGCGCCAGCAGCCAGGATGGGTTTGACAGGGGTCGAGGCTACACCTTC
>few|TRBJ2-7|-|TRBV5-1
CASSLGSGEVSEQYF
TGCGCCAGCAGCTTGGGGTCAGGGGAAGTGAGTGAGCAGTACTTC
>-|TRBJ2-1|TRBD2|TRBV28
CASSSTSGGFYNEQFF
TGTGCCAGCAGTTCAACTAGCGGGGGGTTTTACAATGAGCAGTTCTTC
>-|TRBJ2-3|-|TRBV20-1
CSGADGGAGDTQYF
TGCAGTGGGGCCGACGGAGGGGCGGGAGATACGCAGTATTTT
>-|TRBJ1-4|-|TRBV20-1
CSARDRKGGAFPTNEKLFF
TGCAGTGCTAGAGATCGGAAGGGGGGAGCGTTCCCAACTAATGAAAAACTGTTTTTT
>-|TRBJ2-6|-|TRBV6-5
CASSSLAGPSSGANVLTF
TGTGCCAGCAGTTCTCTGGCGGGGCCGAGCTCTGGGGCCAACGTCCTGACTTTC
>many|TRBJ2-1|-|TRBV18
CASSPLQHNEQFF
TGTGCCAGCTCACCACTACAGCACAATGAGCAGTTCTTC
>-|TRBJ2-7|-|TRBV28
CASRPAPGGEQYF
TGTGCCAGCAGGCCGGCCCCAGGAGGGGAGCAGTACTTC
>-|TRBJ2-7|-|TRBV11-1
CASSADSVRYF
TGTGCCAGCAGCGCGGACAGTGTTCGGTACTTC
>few|TRBJ1-2|TRBD1|TRBV5-1
CASSLEGQDGYTF
TGCGCCAGCAGCTTGGAAGGACAGGATGGCTACACCTTC
>many|TRBJ2-7|TRBD2|TRBV12-3/TRBV12-4
CASRASGGSYEQYF
TGTGCCAGCAGGGCTAGTGGCGGGAGCTACGAGCAGTACTTC
>-|TRBJ1-1|-|TRBV10-1
CASSASGMDTEAFF
TGCGCCAGCAGCGCGTCAGGGATGGACACTGAAGCTTTCTTT
>-|TRBJ1-2|-|TRBV12-3/TRBV12-4
CASSWDGLNYGYTF
TGTGCCAGCAGTTGGGACGGACTAAACTATGGCTACACCTTC
>few|TRBJ2-1|TRBD2|TRBV27
CASSTPGTSGGLEQFF
TGTGCCAGCAGTACGCCCGGGACTAGCGGGGGGCTTGAGCAGTTCTTC
>few|TRBJ2-4|TRBD1|TRBV7-2
CASSPSLTGVQYF
TGTGCCAGCAGCCCCTCCTTGACAGGGGTGCAGTACTTC
>few|TRBJ2-5|-|TRBV24-1
CATTIGGGSGRLETQYF
TGTGCCACCACTATTGGAGGGGGTAGTGGTCGACTGGAGACCCAGTACTTC
>-|TRBJ1-5|TRBD1|TRBV9
CASSTPKGQFLLKPIGGQPQHF
TGTGCCAGCAGCACTCCGAAGGGACAGTTCCTTTTGAAGCCTATAGGCGGTCAGCCCCAGCATTTT
>many|TRBJ2-5|TRBD1|TRBV5-1
CASSSRGLETQYF
TGCGCCAGCAGCTCCAGGGGGCTTGAGACCCAGTACTTC
>-|TRBJ2-5|TRBD1|TRBV29-1
CSVAGAGGWETQYF
TGCAGCGTTGCAGGGGCAGGGGGCTGGGAGACCCAGTACTTC
>few|TRBJ2-5|-|TRBV27
CASSLLGRTATQETQYF
TGTGCCAGCAGTTTATTGGGCAGGACAGCAACCCAAGAGACCCAGTACTTC
>-|TRBJ2-7|TRBD2|TRBV20-1
CSATGLASYEQYF
TGCAGTGCTACGGGACTAGCCTCCTACGAGCAGTACTTC
>-|TRBJ2-7|-|TRBV29-1
CGVGGGAYEQYF
TGCGGCGTTGGCGGCGGGGCCTACGAGCAGTACTTC
>-|TRBJ2-4|-|TRBV4-3
CASSQEPDRNIQYF
TGCGCCAGCAGCCAAGAACCCGACAGAAACATTCAGTACTTC
>-|TRBJ1-2|-|TRBV20-1
CSARPGNYGYTF
TGCAGTGCTAGACCAGGGAACTATGGCTACACCTTC
>-|TRBJ2-3|TRBD2|TRBV6-2/TRBV6-3
CASSPLPLAGGPDTQYF
TGTGCCAGCAGCCCCCTACCACTAGCGGGGGGGCCAGATACGCAGTATTTT
>few|TRBJ2-1|TRBD1|TRBV7-8
CASSTQDRGDQFF
TGTGCCAGCAGCACCCAAGACAGGGGAGACCAGTTCTTC